The clone carrying this T cell receptor (beta chain) came up many times. The sample originates from a study of patients and donors after allogeneic stem cell transplantation. One entry per CDR3 protein, called by TCRdb with MiXCR from the RT-PCR reads. The sample lists around 160,000 distinct CDR3 sequences, 30% occurring once. The specimen sequenced was blood, either unsorted or a sorted T cell fraction (not recorded which). The clonotype was recovered from a human donor who was either an allogeneic HSCT recipient or a stem cell or donor lymphocyte infusion donor (not recorded which). It is not recorded whose cells these are; they may come from a transplant donor.

CDR3 sequence reads: CASSRGTGDYGYTF. As DNA, the CDR3 is TGTGCCAGCAGCCGCGGGACAGGGGATTATGGCTACACCTTC. The rearrangement links TRBV3-1 to TRBJ1-2, with TRBD1 identical over 10 bases. The germline gives CDR1 LGHDT, CDR2 YNNKEL (reference sequence). This CDR3 is 14 amino acids long. Trimming cost V 4 bases and J 5 bases; bases outside gene matches: 4.